This is a list of T cell receptor beta chains from one sample in a study of shared clonotypes between healthy human individuals. The data were produced by immunoSEQ multiplex PCR, yet TCRdb's version contains in-frame clones alone and is incomplete. The sample records a few million clones, 85% to 95% being singletons. Sequenced input: naive CD4+ T cells from PBMCs. Receptors originate from a man aged 18 to 30 in good health. Some clones in this sample may be carry-over from other donors' samples. Both conserved end residues are part of each CDR3. The D gene is left open where the match is weak. Clone sizes are given selectively: once, few, many, or a class where the clone is expanded.

j_call d_call clone_size v_call cdr3_nt cdr3_aa
TRBJ1-1 NA NA TRBV6-1 TGTGCCAGCAGTGAACCTGGGATGAACACTGAAGCTTTCTTT CASSEPGMNTEAFF
TRBJ2-1 NA NA TRBV7-3 TGTGCCAGCAGCCAGAGTGGCTACAATGAGCAGTTCTTC CASSQSGYNEQFF
TRBJ2-7 NA NA TRBV6-1 TGTGCCAGCAGTGAGGGTACAGGTCCCTACGAGCAGTACTTC CASSEGTGPYEQYF
TRBJ2-1 NA few TRBV5-1 TGCGCCAGCAGCTTGGGACTGGCTGCCTACAATGAGCAGTTCTTC CASSLGLAAYNEQFF
TRBJ2-2 NA NA TRBV10-3 TGTGCCATCAGTGGCAGGGAACCCTCCGGGGAGCTGTTTTTT CAISGREPSGELFF
TRBJ2-1 NA once TRBV30 TGTGCCTGGGGTGGGTTGGCGGTAATGAAATCTCGGGAGCAGTTCTTC CAWGGLAVMKSREQFF
TRBJ2-1 TRBD1 NA TRBV7-9 TGTGCCAGCAGCCAGGACAGGGGGCCATACAATGAGCAGTTCTTC CASSQDRGPYNEQFF
TRBJ2-5 NA NA TRBV18 TGTGCCAGCTCACCAGCCAGCGGCCAAGAGACCCAGTACTTC CASSPASGQETQYF
TRBJ2-7 NA NA TRBV30 TGTGCCTGGACTCGCCAGGGAGCGGGCCCCTCCTACGAGCAGTACTTC CAWTRQGAGPSYEQYF
TRBJ2-7 NA NA TRBV9 TGTGCCAGCAGCTCCCAAGTCGGCTCGAGCTCCTACGAGCAGTACTTC CASSSQVGSSSYEQYF
TRBJ1-4 NA NA TRBV7-7 TGTGCCAGCAGCCCACCTCAGGGTGGTAATGAAAAACTGTTTTTT CASSPPQGGNEKLFF
TRBJ2-5 TRBD2 NA TRBV7-3 TGTGCCAGCAGCTTAACGGCGGGAGGAGAGACCCAGTACTTC CASSLTAGGETQYF
TRBJ1-5 NA NA TRBV30 TGTGCCTGGAGTGTGGCGAGGGGGGAGCCCCAGCATTTT CAWSVARGEPQHF
TRBJ2-4 NA NA TRBV28 TGTGCCAGCAGTTTTCGACCAGGGAAGGGCACGGGCATTCAGTACTTC CASSFRPGKGTGIQYF
TRBJ2-3 NA NA TRBV28 TGTGCCAGCAGTTCCTCAAACAGGGGCACAGATACGCAGTATTTT CASSSSNRGTDTQYF
TRBJ2-3 TRBD2 NA TRBV27 TGTGCCAGCAGTTTTAGGGCCCCTAGCGGGAGCACAGATACGCAGTATTTT CASSFRAPSGSTDTQYF
TRBJ2-2 TRBD1 NA TRBV5-6 TGTGCCAGCAGCTACCGAACGGGACAGGTCACCGGGGAGCTGTTTTTT CASSYRTGQVTGELFF
TRBJ2-7 NA NA TRBV28 TGTGCCAGCAGTTTTGGGCAGGGGATACACGAGCAGTACTTC CASSFGQGIHEQYF
TRBJ2-3 NA NA TRBV18 TGTGCCAGCTCACCCAGAGATAGCGAGTTTAGCACAGATACGCAGTATTTT CASSPRDSEFSTDTQYF
TRBJ2-3 NA NA TRBV2 TGTGCCAGCAGTGTATGGACTAGCACAGATACGCAGTATTTT CASSVWTSTDTQYF
TRBJ2-7 TRBD2 few TRBV7-2 TGTGCCAGCAGCCCGGGACTAGCGGGAGGCAACTACGAGCAGTACTTC CASSPGLAGGNYEQYF
TRBJ1-3 NA NA TRBV6-6 TGTGCCAGCAGCCGCCGGACAGAAATTTTTGGAAACACCATATATTTT CASSRRTEIFGNTIYF
TRBJ1-5 NA NA TRBV30 TGTGCCTGGAGTGTACTTGACGGTCAGCCCCAGCATTTT CAWSVLDGQPQHF
TRBJ1-1 NA NA TRBV6-1 TGTGCCAGCAGTGAGACAGTTAACACTGAAGCTTTCTTT CASSETVNTEAFF
TRBJ1-1 NA NA TRBV7-9 TGTGCCAGCAGTTTTAGATATGGTAGTGAGGGGAACACTGAAGCTTTCTTT CASSFRYGSEGNTEAFF
TRBJ2-6 NA NA TRBV7-9 TGTGCCAGCACCCCCACACTAGGGGATGTGGTGGCTGGGGCCAACGTCCTGACTTTC CASTPTLGDVVAGANVLTF
TRBJ1-1 NA NA TRBV29-1 TGCAGCGTTGAGGGGGAGCTGAACACTGAAGCTTTCTTT CSVEGELNTEAFF
TRBJ1-2 NA few TRBV29-1 TGCAGCGTTGAAGAATGGTCGAATGGCTACACCTTC CSVEEWSNGYTF
TRBJ1-5 NA NA TRBV28 TGTGCCAGCAGTTTGTGGGAATTGGGGCGCAATCAGCCCCAGCATTTT CASSLWELGRNQPQHF
TRBJ1-1 NA NA TRBV5-1 TGCGCCAGCAGCATGTCTGTGGGCGGCACTGAAGCTTTCTTT CASSMSVGGTEAFF
TRBJ1-2 NA NA TRBV30 TGTGCCTGGAGGGCACAGACGGGCTACACCTTC CAWRAQTGYTF
TRBJ2-6 NA NA TRBV7-9 TGTGCCAGCAGCCCCCGGCAGGGGAGGTCTGGGGCCAACGTCCTGACTTTC CASSPRQGRSGANVLTF
TRBJ2-1 NA NA TRBV6-1 TGTGCCAGCAGTGAAGTTAGCTCGATCGGCTATGAGCAGTTCTTC CASSEVSSIGYEQFF
TRBJ2-1 NA NA TRBV7-2 TGTGCCAGCAGCCCGGGCGGAGCGCGCAATGAGCAGTTCTTC CASSPGGARNEQFF
TRBJ2-2 NA NA TRBV5-4 TGTGCCAGCAGCTTGTCATTGACAGCGAACACCGGGGAGCTGTTTTTT CASSLSLTANTGELFF
TRBJ2-7 NA NA TRBV5-4 TGTGCCAGCAGCTCCGGACAGCTTCGGGACGAGCAGTACTTC CASSSGQLRDEQYF
TRBJ2-7 TRBD2 once TRBV27 TGTGCCAGCAGTTTGCTAGCGGGAGGCTCCTACGAGCAGTACTTC CASSLLAGGSYEQYF
TRBJ1-1 TRBD1 NA TRBV7-8 TGTGCCAGCAGCTCGGACAGGGGTGACGCTGAAGCTTTCTTT CASSSDRGDAEAFF
TRBJ2-2 TRBD1 NA TRBV18 TGTGCCAGCTCAAGAACAGGGGTCACCGGGGAGCTGTTTTTT CASSRTGVTGELFF
TRBJ1-1 NA few TRBV5-4 TGTGCCAGCAGCTTGTCGGTGAACACTGAAGCTTTCTTT CASSLSVNTEAFF
TRBJ1-2 NA once TRBV28 TGTGCCAGCAACCAAGGAAAGGTCTATGGCTACACCTTC CASNQGKVYGYTF
TRBJ1-5 TRBD1 NA TRBV6-1 TGTGCCGGAACGGCAGGGGGCAGTCAGCCCCAGCATTTT CAGTAGGSQPQHF
TRBJ2-5 TRBD1 NA TRBV19 TGTGCCAGTAGTATTCGGACAGGCCCAAGCCGCCAAGAGACCCAGTACTTC CASSIRTGPSRQETQYF
TRBJ1-1 NA NA TRBV6-1 TGTGCGGGGACACGCACTACCGGGGCTGAAGCTTTCTTT CAGTRTTGAEAFF
TRBJ2-1 NA NA TRBV28 TGTGCTACCTTGGGAGGGGGCGCAGAAACCTCCTACAATGAGCAGTTCTTC CATLGGGAETSYNEQFF